These 19 T cell receptor beta chains were sequenced from one sample in a study of T cells expressing NK-cell markers. TCRdb re-called the 5' RACE reads, yielding one record per CDR3 amino acid sequence without DNA. Its table lists 550,000 or so distinct CDR3 sequences. Material: blood T cells: a sorted CD56 or NKG2C T cell subset, CD4+ or CD8+ T cells, or bulk PBMC T cells (not recorded which). These receptor sequences come from a man younger than 30 in good health.

The J gene is TRBJ2-1, the V gene TRBV5-1; TCRdb picks TRBD1, but there is no DNA to check that call. The CDR3 sequence is 15 residues long. Germline V gene lookup returns CDR1 SGHRS and CDR2 YFSETQ. CDR3 residues: CASSLIAGEVGEQFF.

The chain employs TRBV7-9 and TRBJ2-7. The CDR3 covers 15 residues. The germline gives CDR1 SEHNR, CDR2 FQNEAQ (reference sequence). The CDR3 sequence: CASSSQERRLYEQYF.

The rearrangement links TRBV6-6 to TRBJ2-7; with no DNA, the TCRdb D assignment of TRBD2 cannot be verified. CDR1 is MNHNY and CDR2 is SVGAGI in the germline V gene (reference sequence). The CDR3 sequence is 15 residues long. CDR3 amino acids: CASTFSGSVSYEQYF.

The rearrangement uses TRBV4-1 and TRBJ1-1. This CDR3 is 14 amino acids long. Germline V gives CDR1 MGHRA, CDR2 YSYEKL. The CDR3 loop reads CASSLRMGFTEAFF.

The chain employs TRBV5-1 and TRBJ2-2; with no DNA, the TCRdb D assignment of TRBD1 cannot be verified. CDR3 length: 16 residues. Germline loops: CDR1 SGHRS, CDR2 YFSETQ. CDR3 in amino acids: CASSVGQGYNTGELFF.

The chain is built from TRBV6-5 and TRBJ1-6; TCRdb picks TRBD1, but there is no DNA to check that call. Germline assignment: CDR1 MNHEY and CDR2 SVGAGI. This CDR3 region has 15 residues. The CDR3 sequence is CASSHHLKTGPPLHF.

This chain joins TRBV20-1 and TRBJ1-1; the D call from TCRdb, TRBD1, cannot be confirmed without DNA. CDR3 size: 13 residues. Germline-derived CDR1 and CDR2 are DFQATT and SNEGSKA (reference sequence). This chain's CDR3 is CSAGAGDGSEAFF.

The CDR3 reads CASSGEAGGPNEQFF. The genes are TRBV5-1 and TRBJ2-1; there is no DNA to check the TCRdb D call of TRBD2. Germline V lookup: CDR1 SGHRS, CDR2 YFSETQ. This CDR3 has 15 residues.

The chain combines TRBV20-1 with TRBJ2-1; the TRBD1 assignment by TCRdb is unverifiable without DNA. This CDR3 is built from 15 residues. Germline V gives CDR1 DFQATT, CDR2 SNEGSKA (reference sequence). CDR3 loop: CSAREPRGATSWQFF.

The CDR3 spells CASSFTSYEQYF. The gene calls are TRBV7-2 and TRBJ2-7. This CDR3 spans 12 amino acids. Germline-derived CDR1 and CDR2 are SGHTA and FQGNSA.

The genes are TRBV29-1 and TRBJ1-1; TCRdb indicates TRBD1, and absent DNA this call remains unverified. This CDR3 spans 12 amino acids. The V gene's germline CDR1 is SQVTM and CDR2 ANQGSEA. This chain's CDR3 is CSGSGNSPEAFF.

The gene calls are TRBV19 and TRBJ1-5. CDR3 length equals 15 residues. Germline loops: CDR1 LNHDA, CDR2 SQIVND (reference sequence). Here the CDR3 reads CASRAGGWINQPQHF.

The CDR3 spells CAIESGTGIYNEQFF. V gene TRBV10-3 combines with J gene TRBJ2-1; TCRdb reports TRBD1, a call that lacks DNA to check it against. The length of the CDR3 is 15 residues. Germline CDR1 ENHRY, CDR2 SYGVKD.

The chain uses TRBV3-1 and TRBJ2-5; TCRdb gives TRBD2 as the D gene, but with no DNA this cannot be confirmed. The germline gives CDR1 LGHDT, CDR2 YNNKEL (reference sequence). This CDR3 region has 17 residues. This CDR3 reads CASSQPLGLAGQETQYF.

The chain carries TRBV9 and TRBJ2-1; TCRdb returns TRBD2, unconfirmable since there is no DNA. Germline V CDR1 and CDR2: SGDLS, YYNGEE. The CDR3 runs 15 residues. CDR3 residues: CASSHMSPGQGEQFF.

The chain recombines TRBV2 with TRBJ2-7. This CDR3 has 12 residues. CDR1 is SNHLY, CDR2 FYNNEI, per germline. This chain's CDR3 is CASNYVNYEQYF.

The chain carries TRBV10-3 and TRBJ2-3. There are 14 residues in the CDR3. Germline V CDR1 and CDR2: ENHRY, SYGVKD. CDR3 sequence reads: CAISDPTGTDTQYF.

The chain employs TRBV4-2 and TRBJ1-1. CDR3 size: 15 residues. Germline CDR1 LGHNA, CDR2 YNFKEQ. The CDR3 loop is CASSQDRGQRTEAFF.

V usage is TRBV12-3 or TRBV12-4 and J usage is TRBJ2-4; TCRdb names TRBD1, which stays unverified in the absence of DNA. CDR3 length equals 15 residues. The CDR3 protein is CASSHTGTVSNIQYF.